Listed here are 5 T cell receptor beta chains from one sample, sequenced in a study of T cell responses to AZD1222 COVID-19 vaccine. Method: immunoSEQ multiplex PCR; TCRdb's copy keeps in-frame clones and lacks some. The table lists 150,000 to 200,000 clones, roughly 92% of them singletons, with less than 3% in the top ten. Sequenced here: peripheral blood, sampled on day 0 of AZD1222 vaccination. These receptors originate from an adult in good health.

This chain's CDR3 is CASSLDPGQALFGELFF. CDR3 DNA sequence: TGTGCCAGCAGCTTGGACCCGGGACAAGCTTTATTCGGGGAGCTGTTTTTT. J is TRBJ2-2 and V is TRBV5-5, with D possibly being TRBD1 (6 bases). V was cut by 0 bases and J by 7 bases, with 19 bases left in between. Germline loops: CDR1 SGHKS, CDR2 YYEKEE (reference sequence). The CDR3 totals 17 residues.

The chain has TRBV5-1 and TRBJ2-7; maybe TRBD2 (6 bases). With 4 bases removed from V and 1 base from J, the gap between germline ends came to 15 bases. This CDR3 is 15 amino acids long. Germline V CDR1 and CDR2: SGHRS, YFSETQ. CDR3 sequence reads: CASSAGGGESYEQYF. In DNA form, the CDR3 reads TGCGCCAGCAGCGCTGGCGGAGGGGAATCCTACGAGCAGTACTTC.

The rearrangement uses TRBV6-6 and TRBJ2-1, with 8 positions matching TRBD1. From germline, CDR1 is MNHNY and CDR2 SVGAGI (reference sequence). Trimming removed 5 bases from V and 7 bases from J; junction bases left unmatched: 7. CDR3 length equals 14 residues. This CDR3 is CASSPRTGGNEQFF. CDR3 in DNA: TGTGCCAGCAGTCCCCGCACAGGGGGAAATGAGCAGTTCTTC.

This clone has a single count. The V gene is TRBV12-3 or TRBV12-4, the J gene TRBJ1-1, with 7 bases that match TRBD1. This CDR3 has 13 amino acids. V lost 8 bases to trimming and J lost 0 bases; unmatched junction nucleotides: 3. CDR3 bases: TGTGCCAGCGCCAGGGGGGTGAACACTGAAGCTTTCTTT. Translated: CASARGVNTEAFF.

The chain recombines TRBV2 with TRBJ1-2; TRBD1 agrees at 8 bases. The junction had 5 bases not matched to a gene; V was cut back by 7 bases and J by 4 bases. Germline-derived CDR1 and CDR2 are SNHLY and FYNNEI. The CDR3 covers 13 residues. This CDR3 is CASNPGQGYGYTF. For the CDR3, the DNA is TGTGCCAGCAATCCCGGACAGGGCTATGGCTACACCTTC.